This T cell receptor (beta chain) was sequenced for a study of T cells after yellow fever vaccination. From the 5' RACE reads, TCRdb called clonotypes with MiXCR, one entry per CDR3 protein. The sample has some 600,000 distinct CDR3 sequences, 9% to 15% seen once. General study points: Only a small proportion of the clonotypes turned up in both the CD4 and the CD8 compartments, likely arising from convergent recombination.

Germline values: CDR1 SGHTA, CDR2 FQGTGA. The CDR3 has 16 residues. J lost 4 bases, V lost 5 bases, and 10 bases had no gene match. Note on this clonotype: Its cognate antigen is unknown.

Sequences were derived from PBMCs, sampled on the day of the yellow fever booster vaccination. This clonotype was sampled from a man under 40 who received the YFV17D yellow fever vaccine. This chain joins TRBV7-3 and TRBJ2-2; 7 nucleotides line up with TRBD1. The DNA of the CDR3 is TGTGCCAGCAGCCTAGGAGGCACAGGGGCCACCGGGGAGCTGTTTTTT. The encoded protein is CASSLGGTGATGELFF.